This TCR beta chain was observed in a study of T cells in Graves' hyperthyroidism and ophthalmopathy. RNA transcripts yielded amplified TCR beta CDR3 regions. First-round RT-PCR with HTBI primers amplified the TCR CDR3 region. TCRdb recomputed calls from the multiplex PCR reads with MiXCR, one row per CDR3 protein. The repertoire holds around 340,000 distinct CDR3 sequences, with more than 11% as singletons. Germline V gives CDR1 LGHNA, CDR2 YNFKEQ. This CDR3 is built from 16 residues. V was pared by 3 bases and J by 5 bases, with 7 bases of the junction left unmatched. The source is a woman in her 30s with Graves' hyperthyroidism. Sequenced input: blood. The chain recombines TRBV4-2 with TRBJ2-1; 10 bases are a match to TRBD1. The CDR3 DNA reads as TGTGCCAGCAGCCACGTGGGACAGGGGATTGACAATGAGCAGTTCTTC. Encoded protein: CASSHVGQGIDNEQFF.